This T cell receptor (beta chain) was recorded in a study of identical twins' blood T cells (dated by TCRdb to the early 2010s). The study in broad terms: The roughly twelve libraries, six for the alpha chain and six for the beta chain, yielded approximately 51 million Illumina reads in total. Using next-generation sequencing, the study compared the TCR alpha and beta chain repertoires of three pairs of monozygous twins to assess how genetics influences repertoire formation. Findings and caveats that apply to the study as a whole: The count of CDR3 clonotypes shared by two donors depended mainly on the product of the two donors' cloneset sizes, and twins did not clearly depart from this trend. Validation by independent studies was stated to be required for the proposed role of the TCRalpha J segment in MHC recognition during thymic selection. Because the twins were reared together, environmental influences could not be ruled out as the explanation for twin similarity. V gene usage was reported to be markedly more similar within twin pairs than between unrelated donors, even among non-selected out-of-frame TCRbeta clonotypes. Looking at the most abundant TCRbeta clonotypes, every donor had more CDR3 sequences in common with her twin than with unrelated donors.

The protocol used for the library was 5' RACE. Sequencer: Illumina Genome Analyzer IIx. To prepare the RNA-based TCR cDNA libraries, a previously described protocol was followed, with several modifications. To prevent cross-contamination, sample-specific barcodes were added to both ends of each TCR cDNA library during cDNA synthesis and amplification. The source study handled its data this way. Between about 100,000 and nearly 500,000 clonotypes were identified per individual, and roughly 2 to 4 million CDR3-containing reads were obtained per library. Reads carrying improper barcode index combinations were removed, after which the MiTCR software was used to build a cloneset for each library. MiTCR filtered or rescued low-quality reads and corrected PCR and sequencing errors when assembling CDR3 clonotypes. Artificial out-of-frame clonotypes were removed by being mapped to in-frame sequences, with one indel in the CDR3 allowed. Similarity in V and J gene usage between donors was calculated as the Jensen-Shannon divergence divided by the mean entropy. The public reads were quality trimmed at Q25 with fastp and then assembled into clones with MiXCR by TCRdb, keeping productive beta chains. When rows share a CDR3 protein, they turn into one entry using the most common DNA and genes. The V and J calls shown here were made by TCRdb, not taken from the authors' results. For this sample the table gives around 380,000 distinct CDR3 sequences, of which 28% were detected only once. About 6% of the sample lies in the top ten.

The trim is 4 bases for V and 7 bases for J, with a gap of 11 bases between the germline ends. The CDR3 has 13 amino acids, counting the end cysteine and phenylalanine. The read is trimmed to its CDR3 DNA, 39 bases read in frame from base 1. Sequences SGHAT (CDR1) and FQNNGV (CDR2) are obtained from the germline V gene. Donors were six healthy women forming three monozygous twin pairs. All three twin pairs had been raised together and were thought likely to have encountered the same vaccines and infectious agents. RNA was isolated from peripheral blood mononuclear cells and used to prepare TCR cDNA libraries. About this clonotype: Its antigen specificity is not known. Base qualities are missing; no much larger clone stands one base away.

This receptor was obtained from a woman aged 18-55 years in good health. The chain uses TRBV11-2 and TRBJ1-5; a weak D assignment points to TRBD1 (5 bases agree). Material for sequencing was PBMCs. CDR3 loop: CASSWGREQPQHF. In nucleotides, the sequence is TGTGCCAGCAGCTGGGGCCGAGAACAGCCCCAGCATTTT.